The clone carrying this TCR beta chain was counted between two and nine times. Regarding treatment: oral pan-JAK inhibitor, 5-10 mg twice daily. This CDR3 comprises 13 residues. The V gene's germline CDR1 is SGHRS and CDR2 YFSETQ. J was trimmed by 5 bases and V by 4 bases; bases with no gene match: 4. TCR sequencing used cDNA made by reverse transcription of extracted RNA. The data were produced by immunoSEQ multiplex PCR, yet TCRdb's version contains in-frame clones alone and is incomplete. This table holds hundreds of thousands of clones, approximately 38% found once. The sample originates from a study of CD8+ T cells in alopecia areata.

This TCR was sampled from a human donor with alopecia areata. The material was CD4+ T cells sorted from blood, obtained between weeks 30 and 35, from a patient treated with tofacitinib. The chain couples TRBV5-1 to TRBJ1-1; 8 bases line up with TRBD1. CDR3 protein: CASSQGAWTEAFF. CDR3 sequence (DNA): TGCGCCAGCAGCCAGGGGGCATGGACTGAAGCTTTCTTT.